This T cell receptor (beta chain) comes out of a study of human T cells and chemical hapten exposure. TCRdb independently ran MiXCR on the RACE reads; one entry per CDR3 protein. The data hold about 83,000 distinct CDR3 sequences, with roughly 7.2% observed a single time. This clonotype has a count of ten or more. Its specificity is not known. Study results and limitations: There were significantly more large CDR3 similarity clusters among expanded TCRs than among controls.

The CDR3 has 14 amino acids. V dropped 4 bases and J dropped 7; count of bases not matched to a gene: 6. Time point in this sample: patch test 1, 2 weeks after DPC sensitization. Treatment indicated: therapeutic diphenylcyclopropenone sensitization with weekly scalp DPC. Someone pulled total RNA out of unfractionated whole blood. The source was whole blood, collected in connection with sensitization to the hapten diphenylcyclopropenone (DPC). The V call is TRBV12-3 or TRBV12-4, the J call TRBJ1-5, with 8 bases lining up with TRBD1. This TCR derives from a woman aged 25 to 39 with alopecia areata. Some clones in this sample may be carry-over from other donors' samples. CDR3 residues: CASSSDRGRQPQHF. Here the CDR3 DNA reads TGTGCCAGCAGTTCCGACAGGGGCCGACAGCCCCAGCATTTT.